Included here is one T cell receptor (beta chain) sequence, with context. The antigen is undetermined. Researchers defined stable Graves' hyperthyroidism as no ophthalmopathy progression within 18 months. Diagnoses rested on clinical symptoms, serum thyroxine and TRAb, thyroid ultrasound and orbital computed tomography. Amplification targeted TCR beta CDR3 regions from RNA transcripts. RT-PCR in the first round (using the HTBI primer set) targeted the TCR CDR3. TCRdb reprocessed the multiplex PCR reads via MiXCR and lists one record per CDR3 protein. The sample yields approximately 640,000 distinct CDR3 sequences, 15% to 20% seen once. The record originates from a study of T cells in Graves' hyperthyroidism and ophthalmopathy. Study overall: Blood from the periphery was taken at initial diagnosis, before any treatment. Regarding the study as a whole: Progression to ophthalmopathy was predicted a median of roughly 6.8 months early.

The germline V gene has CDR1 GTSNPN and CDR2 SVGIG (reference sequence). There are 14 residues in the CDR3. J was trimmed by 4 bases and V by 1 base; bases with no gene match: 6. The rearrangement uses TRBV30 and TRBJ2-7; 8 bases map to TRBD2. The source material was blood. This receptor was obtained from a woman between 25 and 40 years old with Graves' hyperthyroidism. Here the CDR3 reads CAWSELAETYEQYF. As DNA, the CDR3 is TGTGCCTGGAGTGAACTAGCGGAGACTTACGAGCAGTACTTC.